These 5 T cell receptor beta chains originate from one sample sequenced in a study of human T cells and chemical hapten exposure. MiXCR was run by TCRdb on the RACE reads, yielding one entry per CDR3 protein. The data hold a few hundred thousand distinct CDR3 sequences, with about 6.9% observed a single time. Indicated time point: patch test 2, 6 weeks after DPC sensitization. The treatment: therapeutic diphenylcyclopropenone sensitization with weekly scalp DPC. Sequencing was performed on whole blood, taken in connection with sensitization to the hapten diphenylcyclopropenone (DPC). These receptors all come from a woman between 18 and 30 years old with alopecia areata. Some clones in this sample may be carry-over from other donors' samples.

This clonotype occurred many times. The chain has TRBV10-3 and TRBJ1-1; D unclear. Between the trimmed V and J ends, which lost 6 bases and 1 base, there was a span of 6 bases. The CDR3 has 12 amino acids. Germline CDR1 and CDR2: ENHRY and SYGVKD. CDR3 in amino acids: CAIRTENTEAFF. The CDR3 bases are TGTGCCATCAGGACGGAGAACACTGAAGCTTTCTTT.

The chain recombines TRBV6-2 or TRBV6-3 with TRBJ1-6, with D tentatively TRBD1 (6 bases). Trimming removed 2 bases from V and 7 bases from J, with 15 bases in between. The CDR3 is 16 amino acids. Germline CDR1 reads MNHEY; CDR2 reads SVGEGT. This CDR3 reads CASSYGGNRVNSPLHF. The CDR3 DNA follows: TGTGCCAGCAGTTACGGCGGGAACAGGGTAAATTCACCCCTCCACTTT.

The CDR3 protein is CASSPNLAGELFF. The CDR3 DNA reads as TGTGCCAGCAGCCCTAACTTGGCCGGGGAGCTGTTTTTT. The V gene is TRBV13, the J gene TRBJ2-2; D ambiguous. The germline V gene encodes CDR1 PRHDT and CDR2 FYEKMQ (reference sequence). CDR3 length: 13 residues. V was shortened by 5 bases and J by 6 bases, with 10 bases between the two germline ends.

In its sample, this clonotype was seen many times. The V and J genes are TRBV6-5 and TRBJ2-3; D call uncertain. V gave up 0 bases and J gave up 0 bases, with 7 bases separating them. The CDR3 is made up of 15 amino acids. Per germline, CDR1 MNHEY and CDR2 SVGAGI. This CDR3 reads CASSYSLTSTDTQYF. The CDR3 DNA follows: TGTGCCAGCAGTTACTCGTTGACTAGCACAGATACGCAGTATTTT.

This chain joins TRBV3-1 and TRBJ1-3, with D perhaps matching TRBD1 (5 bases). V was clipped by 1 base and J by 2 bases, with 12 bases between them. Per germline, CDR1 LGHDT and CDR2 YNNKEL (reference sequence). CDR3 length: 16 residues. The CDR3 DNA sequence: TGTGCCAGCAGCCAAGGTTGGGACCAAGCTGGAAACACCATATATTTT. This gives the protein CASSQGWDQAGNTIYF.